Described below is a single T cell receptor (beta chain) sequence and its context. Through a sample-barcoded 5' primer and a J-beta primer mix, a second PCR was run for 7 to 11 cycles. TCRdb reanalysed the 5' RACE reads using MiXCR and keeps one entry per CDR3 protein. The table lists 760,000 or so distinct CDR3 sequences, 25% of them singletons, with 9.4% in the top ten. This sample is part of a study of blood T cells in healthy people across ages. The CDR3 sequence is 14 residues long. Germline assignment: CDR1 MDHEN and CDR2 SYDVKM. These data also formed part of another study, on T cells of mothers and their children. From that report: Extraction yielded RNA that went, in full, into cDNA synthesis at about 1.6 ug per 15 ul. Sequencing got over 9 million TCR beta CDR3 reads from each mother and some 3 million from each child.

The source material was blood. This chain uses TRBV28 with TRBJ2-5, with D possibly matching TRBD2 (5 bases). The end of the DNA fits TRBJ2-1 better, so the J call may be wrong. This sequence was found in a boy aged 5-17 years in good health. The CDR3 nucleotides are TGTGCCAGCAGTTTAAACGGGATTGACAATGAGCAGTTCTTC. Protein: CASSLNGIDNEQFF.